The 32 T cell receptor beta chains in this list originate from one sample, sequenced in a study of technical replicates of blood from a few donors. Sequenced by immunoSEQ multiplex PCR; TCRdb stores in-frame clones only, minus some. The repertoire holds about 83,000 clones, about 92% seen once, with more than 0.2% in the top ten. The sequencing input was T cells isolated from PBMCs. Source of these receptors: a human donor in good health.

V gene TRBV2 combines with J gene TRBJ1-4; D not resolved. Deletions cut 5 bases from V and 0 bases from J, with 7 bases between. Germline values: CDR1 SNHLY, CDR2 FYNNEI. The CDR3 has 14 amino acids. CDR3 DNA: TGTGCCAGCAGTTCAGTTGCAACTAATGAAAAACTGTTTTTT. Its protein is CASSSVATNEKLFF.

The V call is TRBV29-1, the J call TRBJ2-1; TRBD2 agrees at 8 bases. Germline CDR1 and CDR2: SQVTM and ANQGSEA. The CDR3 has 14 residues. Trimming at V came to 6 bases and at J to 3 bases, leaving 7 bases not matched to a gene. CDR3 region: CSVRRTSNYNEQFF. CDR3 nucleotides: TGCAGCGTCCGAAGGACTAGCAACTACAATGAGCAGTTCTTC.

This clone was detected only once. This sequence joins TRBV7-2 and TRBJ1-2; D gene uncertain. Germline CDR1 SGHTA, CDR2 FQGNSA. V lost 1 base, J lost 7 bases, and 16 bases lay in between. The CDR3 runs to 15 residues. CDR3 region: CASSLGRSRGIGYTF. The CDR3 DNA is TGTGCCAGCAGCTTAGGTCGCAGCCGGGGAATTGGCTACACCTTC.

This chain links TRBV7-9 with TRBJ2-7, with D possibly TRBD1 on 5 matching bases. The CDR3 loop spans 15 amino acids. The ends were cut back, 1 base at V and 0 bases at J, with 10 bases in the middle. CDR1 SEHNR and CDR2 FQNEAQ come from the germline V gene (reference sequence). In nucleotides, the CDR3 is TGTGCCAGCAGCTTAGACAGGAGAAGCTCCTACGAGCAGTACTTC. Its protein product is CASSLDRRSSYEQYF.

The chain couples TRBV13 to TRBJ1-5; TRBD1 is a possible D gene (5 bases). Trimming cost V 4 bases and J 7 bases, with 14 bases left between them. The V gene's germline CDR1 is PRHDT and CDR2 FYEKMQ (reference sequence). This CDR3 has 14 amino acids. DNA of the CDR3: TGTGCCAGCAGCTCCAGGGAGGTGAGGCAGCCCCAGCATTTT. Encoded protein: CASSSREVRQPQHF.

The V call is TRBV6-6, the J call TRBJ2-1; D may be TRBD2 (5 bases). Per the germline V gene, CDR1 is MNHNY and CDR2 is SVGAGI (reference sequence). V was shortened by 5 bases and J by 8 bases, with 10 bases between the two germline ends. The CDR3 sequence is 12 residues long. The CDR3 sequence is CASSTSKYEQFF. CDR3 DNA sequence: TGTGCCAGCAGTACTAGTAAATATGAGCAGTTCTTC.

The chain employs TRBV6-5 and TRBJ2-7; 8 bases are a match to TRBD1. The CDR3 sequence is 15 residues long. Germline CDR1 is MNHEY and CDR2 is SVGAGI. With V trimmed by 5 bases and J by 6 bases, 12 bases remained unmatched. The CDR3 DNA follows: TGTGCCAGCAGTCGAGTAGGACAGGGCCTCGCCGAGCAGTACTTC. It specifies CASSRVGQGLAEQYF.

The V and J genes are TRBV7-9 and TRBJ2-2; D is unresolved. There are 14 residues in the CDR3. V dropped 4 bases and J dropped 7 bases, with 13 bases sitting between them. CDR1 and CDR2 (germline): SEHNR, FQNEAQ (reference sequence). This chain's CDR3 is CASSSPSEDGELFF. The CDR3 DNA reads as TGTGCCAGCAGCTCACCCTCAGAAGACGGGGAGCTGTTTTTT. Variable domain in full (rest from reference TRBV7-9 and TRBJ2-2): DTGVSQNPRHKITKRGQNVTFRCDPISEHNRLYWYRQTLGQGPEFLTYFQNEAQLEKSRLLSDRFSAERPKGSFSTLEIQRTEQGDSAMYLCASSSPSEDGELFFGEGSRLTVL.

This sequence joins TRBV4-2 and TRBJ1-3; weak D call: TRBD1 (6 bases). The CDR3 is made up of 16 amino acids. Looked up from germline, CDR1 is LGHNA and CDR2 is YNFKEQ. Trimming shortened V by 3 bases and J by 4 bases, and 16 bases separated the two germline ends. CDR3 sequence: CASSQAFAGAGNTIYF. CDR3 DNA sequence: TGTGCCAGCAGCCAGGCTTTTGCGGGGGCCGGAAACACCATATATTTT.

The rearrangement joins TRBV29-1 to TRBJ2-7, with 7 nucleotides matching TRBD1. Per germline, CDR1 SQVTM and CDR2 ANQGSEA. The ends lost 0 bases at V and 5 bases at J; junction bases unmatched: 4. The CDR3 length is 13 residues. The CDR3 region has the DNA TGCAGCGTTGAAGATGTAGACAGGGACGAGCAGTACTTC. This translates into CSVEDVDRDEQYF.

The chain couples TRBV6-6 to TRBJ1-1; D not certain. V was clipped by 5 bases and J by 4 bases, with 17 bases between them. Germline assignment: CDR1 MNHNY and CDR2 SVGAGI (reference sequence). The CDR3 has 15 amino acids. The CDR3 DNA reads TGTGCCAGCAGTCCCGTTATATTGGGCAGCACTGAAGCTTTCTTT. It translates to CASSPVILGSTEAFF.

The gene calls are TRBV18 and TRBJ1-5, with D maybe TRBD1 (5 bases). V lost 4 bases, J lost 3 bases, and 7 bases lay in between. Germline CDR1 KGHSH, CDR2 LQKENI. CDR3 length equals 13 residues. The CDR3 here is CASSRQFNQPQHF. DNA of the CDR3: TGTGCCAGCTCACGACAGTTCAATCAGCCCCAGCATTTT. The full variable domain, its missing parts supplied by reference TRBV18 and TRBJ1-5, is NAGVMQNPRHLVRRRGQEARLRCSPMKGHSHVYWYRQLPEEGLKFMVYLQKENIIDESGMPKERFSAEFPKEGPSILRIQQVVRGDSAAYFCASSRQFNQPQHFGDGTRLSIL.

This sequence joins TRBV19 and TRBJ2-7; the match to TRBD1 covers 8 bases. The J segment lost 2 bases and the V segment lost 3 bases, leaving 3 bases of the junction unmatched. CDR1 and CDR2 (germline): LNHDA, SQIVND (reference sequence). The CDR3 is 14 amino acids. The DNA for the CDR3 is TGTGCCAGTAGTATTCAGGGGGCCACCTACGAGCAGTACTTC. Protein product: CASSIQGATYEQYF.

The gene calls are TRBV5-1 and TRBJ1-2, with D unclear. V was clipped by 0 bases and J by 3 bases, with 6 bases between them. Germline V gives CDR1 SGHRS, CDR2 YFSETQ. CDR3 length: 13 residues. This CDR3 reads CASSLGQDYGYTF. In nucleotides, the CDR3 is TGCGCCAGCAGCTTGGGGCAGGACTATGGCTACACCTTC. Looking up the rest from reference TRBV5-1 and TRBJ1-2 gives the full variable domain: KAGVTQTPRYLIKTRGQQVTLSCSPISGHRSVSWYQQTPGQGLQFLFEYFSETQRNKGNFPGRFSGRQFSNSRSEMNVSTLELGDSALYLCASSLGQDYGYTFGSGTRLTVV.

The V and J genes are TRBV6-5 and TRBJ2-7; TRBD2 is a possible D gene (5 bases). The V gene's germline CDR1 is MNHEY and CDR2 SVGAGI. The CDR3 runs 14 residues. The V gene lost 4 bases and the J gene lost 0 bases, with 10 bases spanning the gap. The CDR3 nucleotides read TGTGCCAGCAGTTCAACGGGGAGCTCCTACGAGCAGTACTTC. Protein: CASSSTGSSYEQYF.

This chain joins TRBV29-1 and TRBJ2-5; TRBD2 aligns across 8 bases. Germline assignment: CDR1 SQVTM and CDR2 ANQGSEA. V trimming: 3 bases; J trimming: 11 bases; junction bases outside the gene matches: 11. The CDR3 spans 13 residues. This CDR3 is CSVEVAGKGEQYF. The DNA of the CDR3 is TGCAGCGTTGAGGTAGCGGGAAAGGGGGAGCAGTACTTC.

V is TRBV6-5 and J is TRBJ1-5; D is ambiguous. Trimming removed 2 bases from V and 4 bases from J, with 6 bases in between. Per the germline V gene, CDR1 is MNHEY and CDR2 is SVGAGI. This CDR3 has 13 residues. The CDR3 DNA follows: TGTGCCAGCAGTTACGAGGGAAATCAGCCCCAGCATTTT. This gives the protein CASSYEGNQPQHF.

CDR3 amino acids: CASSQVGGGGTIYF. The CDR3 nucleotides are TGCGCCAGCAGCCAAGTGGGGGGGGGTGGGACCATATATTTT. The V and J genes are TRBV4-1 and TRBJ1-3, with D maybe TRBD1 (5 bases). This CDR3 has 14 residues. CDR1 is MGHRA and CDR2 is YSYEKL in the germline V gene. The ends were cut back, 1 base at V and 10 bases at J, with 14 bases in the middle.

CDR3 loop: CASSLGLAGGPGELFF. The CDR3 coding sequence is TGCGCCAGCAGCTTAGGACTAGCGGGAGGGCCCGGGGAGCTGTTTTTT. J is TRBJ2-2 and V is TRBV5-1; 15 bases are a match to TRBD2. The germline CDR1 and CDR2 sequences are SGHRS and YFSETQ. There are 16 residues in the CDR3. Trimming cost V 2 bases and J 6 bases; bases outside gene matches: 2.

The rearrangement links TRBV30 to TRBJ2-1, with no clear D. The V and J ends lost 3 bases and 3 bases respectively, with 6 bases between them. This CDR3 region has 12 residues. CDR1 is GTSNPN and CDR2 is SVGIG in the germline V gene (reference sequence). CDR3 amino acids: CAWRASYNEQFF. The CDR3 DNA is TGTGCCTGGAGGGCTAGCTACAATGAGCAGTTCTTC.

The rearrangement links TRBV9 to TRBJ1-2, with a tentative D call TRBD1 (5 bases). CDR3 size: 14 residues. The germline gives CDR1 SGDLS, CDR2 YYNGEE. Trimming took 8 bases from V and 1 from J, leaving 15 bases between them. The CDR3 region has the DNA TGTGCCAGTTCCCTTGGGGGGGTTAACTATGGCTACACCTTC. It encodes CASSLGGVNYGYTF.

This clone was observed once. J is TRBJ2-3 and V is TRBV2; the match to TRBD2 covers 7 bases. The germline V gene encodes CDR1 SNHLY and CDR2 FYNNEI. The CDR3 contains 14 residues. The junction had 9 bases not matched to a gene; V was cut back by 8 bases and J by 4 bases. In DNA form, the CDR3 reads TGTGCCAGCCGGTCGACTAGCAGCGCAGATACGCAGTATTTT. It codes for CASRSTSSADTQYF.

The genes are TRBV14 and TRBJ2-2, with 9 bases identical to TRBD2. This CDR3 has 17 residues. The germline CDR1 and CDR2 sequences are SGHDN and FVKESK. V shed 1 base and J 0 bases; nucleotides not matched to a gene: 3. The CDR3 DNA reads as TGTGCCAGCAGCCAAGTCGGACTAGCGACGAACACCGGGGAGCTGTTTTTT. Its protein product is CASSQVGLATNTGELFF.

V and J are TRBV21-1 and TRBJ2-1; the table gives TRBD2 as D, unverified against the DNA. TRBV21-1 is labeled a pseudogene. The CDR3 loop spans 18 amino acids. This chain's CDR3 is CASSKGPPGRRDYNEQFF. The DNA for the CDR3 is TGTGCCAGCAGCAAAGGCCCGCCGGGACGGAGGGATTACAATGAGCAGTTCTTC.

The J gene is TRBJ2-7, the V gene TRBV7-8; D unresolved. This CDR3 region has 14 residues. Trimming took off 5 bases at V and 3 bases at J, with 14 bases between the two ends. Looked up from germline, CDR1 is SGHVS and CDR2 is FQNEAQ. CDR3 bases: TGTGCCAGCAGCACGCTAGTGGGTGTCTACGAGCAGTACTTC. Translation: CASSTLVGVYEQYF.

The gene calls are TRBV7-9 and TRBJ2-1; the D is unclear. CDR3 length: 15 amino acids. Between the trimmed V and J ends, which lost 2 bases and 0 bases, there was a span of 8 bases. Germline V gene lookup returns CDR1 SEHNR and CDR2 FQNEAQ (reference sequence). DNA of the CDR3: TGTGCCAGCAGCTTATTTCCTCGCTCCTACAATGAGCAGTTCTTC. Its translation: CASSLFPRSYNEQFF. The full variable domain, rest sourced from reference TRBV7-9 and TRBJ2-1, is DTGVSQNPRHKITKRGQNVTFRCDPISEHNRLYWYRQTLGQGPEFLTYFQNEAQLEKSRLLSDRFSAERPKGSFSTLEIQRTEQGDSAMYLCASSLFPRSYNEQFFGPGTRLTVL.

To note about this clone: One end of the junction fails to match germline, which may point to a read error. The gene calls are TRBV7-7 and TRBJ2-1; perhaps TRBD1 as D (6 bases). Germline CDR1 SSHAT, CDR2 FNYEAQ (reference sequence). The CDR3 spans 14 residues. In DNA form, the CDR3 reads TGTGCTAGCAGCTTGGGCAGGGGTGCGAATGAGCAGTTCTTC. Its translation is CASSLGRGANEQFF.

This chain connects TRBV29-1 to TRBJ1-2; D not certain. The V end was cut by 5 bases, the J end by 1 base, with 5 bases between. The germline V gene has CDR1 SQVTM and CDR2 ANQGSEA. This CDR3 has 11 amino acids. CDR3: CSVYSNYGYTF. CDR3 DNA: TGCAGCGTTTACAGTAACTATGGCTACACCTTC.

This sequence joins TRBV2 and TRBJ2-2; 7 bases are a match to TRBD1. From germline, CDR1 is SNHLY and CDR2 FYNNEI. The J segment lost 6 bases and the V segment lost 2 bases, leaving 9 bases of the junction unmatched. CDR3 size: 16 residues. The CDR3 DNA follows: TGTGCCAGCAGTGAATGGGACAGACGATTCTCCGGGGAGCTGTTTTTT. It encodes CASSEWDRRFSGELFF. Drawing the rest from reference TRBV2 and TRBJ2-2, the complete variable domain is EPEVTQTPSHQVTQMGQEVILRCVPISNHLYFYWYRQILGQKVEFLVSFYNNEISEKSEIFDDQFSVERPDGSNFTLKIRSTKLEDSAMYFCASSEWDRRFSGELFFGEGSRLTVL.

V usage is TRBV10-2 and J usage is TRBJ1-5; perhaps TRBD1 as D (6 bases). This CDR3 is 15 amino acids long. CDR1 is WSHSY, CDR2 SAAADI, per germline. V was shortened by 2 bases and J by 3 bases, with 11 bases between the two germline ends. This chain's CDR3 is CASSEEDRLNQPQHF. For the CDR3, the DNA is TGCGCCAGCAGTGAGGAAGACAGGCTCAATCAGCCCCAGCATTTT.

This chain uses TRBV5-1 with TRBJ1-1; TRBD1 might be the D (5 bases). The V gene lost 1 base and the J gene lost 3 bases, with 19 bases spanning the gap. CDR1 is SGHRS, CDR2 YFSETQ, per germline. The CDR3 length is 17 residues. The CDR3 is CASSLHPGGTGDTEAFF. The CDR3 DNA reads as TGCGCCAGCAGCTTGCATCCCGGGGGTACGGGGGACACTGAAGCTTTCTTT.

The V gene is TRBV6-4, the J gene TRBJ1-5, with D tentatively TRBD1 (5 bases). There are 19 residues in the CDR3. Trimming took 0 bases from V and 2 from J, leaving 20 bases between them. Germline lookup yields CDR1 MRHNA and CDR2 SNTAGT. The CDR3 DNA is TGTGCCAGCAGTGACTCGACCGGGGCGGGGGGACGAGGCAATCAGCCCCAGCATTTT. Its translation: CASSDSTGAGGRGNQPQHF.